The source of this T cell receptor (beta chain) is a study of OX40 agonist ivuxolimab in advanced cancers. Study in general: Partial responses were achieved by three patients, one with hepatocellular carcinoma and two with cutaneous melanoma.

Study-level points and caveats: Among the least clonally expanded were partial responders at 0.1-3.0 mg/kg.

Worth noting for this clone: The antigen remains undetermined.

In germline, CDR1 is SGHTA, CDR2 FQGNSA. The V gene lost 5 bases and the J gene lost 3 bases, with 10 bases spanning the gap. The length of the CDR3 is 14 residues. Individuals having autoimmune disease history or systemic immunosuppression were not enrolled. Sampled blood was obtained at baseline, cycle 4 day 1, and cycle 7 day 1. Using immunoSEQ multiplex PCR, the repertoire was profiled, and TCRdb retains in-frame clones only, with some absent. This sample carries approximately 43,000 clones, approximately 90% of them seen once, and the ten largest clones take roughly a third. Specimen: CD4+ or CD8+ T cells sorted from blood, collected in a trial of the OX40 agonist ivuxolimab. This TCR was sampled from an adult with an advanced solid tumor such as melanoma, head and neck, liver or kidney cancer. This chain links TRBV7-2 with TRBJ1-4; a possible D gene is TRBD1 (6 bases). The CDR3 region is CASSTGQPNEKLFF. The CDR3 DNA is TGTGCCAGCAGCACCGGACAGCCTAATGAAAAACTGTTTTTT.